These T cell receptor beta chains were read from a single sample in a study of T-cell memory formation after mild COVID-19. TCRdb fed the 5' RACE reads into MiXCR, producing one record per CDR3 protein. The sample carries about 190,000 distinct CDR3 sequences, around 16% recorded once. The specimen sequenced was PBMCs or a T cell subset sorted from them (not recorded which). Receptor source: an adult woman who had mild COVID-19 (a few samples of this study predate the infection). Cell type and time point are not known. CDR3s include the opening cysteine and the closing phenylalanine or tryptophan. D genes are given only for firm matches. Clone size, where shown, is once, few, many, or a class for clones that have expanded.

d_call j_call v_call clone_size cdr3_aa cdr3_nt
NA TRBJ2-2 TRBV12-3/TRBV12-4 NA CASSLVLSGELFF TGTGCCAGCAGTTTAGTACTATCCGGGGAGCTGTTTTTT
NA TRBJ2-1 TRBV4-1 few CASSQGLGAYNEQFF TGCGCCAGCAGCCAAGGGCTAGGGGCTTACAATGAGCAGTTCTTC
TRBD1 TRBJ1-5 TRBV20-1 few CSAGTGPNQPQHF TGCAGTGCAGGGACAGGGCCAAATCAGCCCCAGCATTTT
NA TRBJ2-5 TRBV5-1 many CASSFETGETQYF TGCGCCAGCAGCTTTGAGACTGGGGAGACCCAGTACTTC
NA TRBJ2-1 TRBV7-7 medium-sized CASSSGRTVEGNEQFF TGTGCCAGCAGCTCAGGGAGGACAGTCGAGGGCAATGAGCAGTTCTTC
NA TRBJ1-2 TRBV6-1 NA CASTLQEGGYGYTF TGTGCCAGCACGCTTCAGGAGGGGGGCTATGGCTACACCTTC
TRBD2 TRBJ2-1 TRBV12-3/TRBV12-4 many CASSIRLAGVGEQFF TGTGCCAGCAGTATTAGACTAGCGGGGGTTGGTGAGCAGTTCTTC
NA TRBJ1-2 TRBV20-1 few CSARDRLRNYGYTF TGCAGTGCTAGAGATCGTTTACGAAACTATGGCTACACCTTC
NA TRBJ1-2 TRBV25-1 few CASSESGSRGHGYTF TGTGCCAGCAGTGAAAGTGGTAGCAGGGGACATGGCTACACCTTC
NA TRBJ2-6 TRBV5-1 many CASSGILGISSNVLTF TGCGCCAGCAGCGGGATTTTGGGAATATCGTCCAACGTCCTGACTTTC
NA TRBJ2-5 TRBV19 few CASSLTASQETQYF TGTGCCAGTAGCCTGACAGCTTCTCAAGAGACCCAGTACTTC
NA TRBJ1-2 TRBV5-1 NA CASSLRPRQEEDYGYTF TGCGCCAGCAGCTTAAGGCCGCGACAGGAAGAGGACTATGGCTACACCTTC
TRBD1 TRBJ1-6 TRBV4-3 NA CASSRRDREGSPLHF TGCGCCAGCAGCCGCCGGGACAGGGAAGGGTCACCCCTCCACTTT
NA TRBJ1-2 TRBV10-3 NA CAISEGSTNYGYTF TGTGCCATCAGTGAGGGCAGCACTAACTATGGCTACACCTTC
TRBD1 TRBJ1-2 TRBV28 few CASRAQGAQGYTF TGTGCCAGCAGGGCCCAGGGGGCGCAAGGCTACACCTTC
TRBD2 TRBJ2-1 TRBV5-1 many CASSLPSGSSYNEQFF TGCGCCAGCAGCTTGCCTAGCGGGAGCTCCTACAATGAGCAGTTCTTC
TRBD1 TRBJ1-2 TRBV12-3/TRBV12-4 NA CASSLGDRAFMSGYTF TGTGCCAGCAGCCTGGGGGACAGGGCTTTTATGAGTGGCTACACCTTC
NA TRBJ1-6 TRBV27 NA CASSLEKSSYNSPLHF TGTGCCAGCAGTTTGGAGAAAAGCTCCTATAATTCACCCCTCCACTTT
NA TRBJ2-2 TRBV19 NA CASSKYPAGELFF TGTGCCAGTAGTAAATACCCCGCCGGGGAGCTGTTTTTT
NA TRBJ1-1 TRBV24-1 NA CATRGGGRSGTEAFF TGTGCCACCAGGGGTGGGGGCAGATCGGGCACTGAAGCTTTCTTT
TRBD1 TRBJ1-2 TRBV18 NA CASSPPGQGAGYTF TGTGCCAGCTCACCACCAGGACAGGGGGCTGGCTACACCTTC
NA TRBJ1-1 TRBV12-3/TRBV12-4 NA CASSLYTNKNTEAFF TGTGCCAGCAGTTTATATACGAACAAGAACACTGAAGCTTTCTTT
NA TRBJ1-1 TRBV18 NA CASSPRVGTEAFF TGTGCCAGCTCACCAAGGGTTGGCACTGAAGCTTTCTTT
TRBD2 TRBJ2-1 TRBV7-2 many CASSSPTAGTSGGYNEQFF TGTGCCAGCAGCTCCCCTACCGCCGGGACTAGCGGGGGTTACAATGAGCAGTTCTTC
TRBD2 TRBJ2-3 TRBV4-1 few CASSQVAGGITDTQYF TGCGCCAGCAGCCAAGTAGCGGGCGGTATCACAGATACGCAGTATTTT
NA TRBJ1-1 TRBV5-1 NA CASRGIPTTEAFF TGCGCCAGCAGGGGGATCCCAACCACTGAAGCTTTCTTT
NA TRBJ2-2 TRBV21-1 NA CASSIDTTSAGELFF TGTGCCAGCAGCATAGATACGACTAGCGCCGGGGAGCTGTTTTTT
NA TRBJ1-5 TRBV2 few CASSERGGSGNQPQHF TGTGCCAGCAGTGAAAGGGGGGGCTCGGGCAATCAGCCCCAGCATTTT
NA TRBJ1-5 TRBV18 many CASSPGNQPQHF TGTGCCAGCAGTCCAGGCAATCAGCCCCAGCATTTT
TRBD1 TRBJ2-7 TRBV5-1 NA CASSWGQGGANEQYF TGCGCCAGCAGCTGGGGACAGGGGGGCGCGAACGAGCAGTACTTC
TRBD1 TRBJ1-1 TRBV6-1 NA CASTDTGGAGTEAFF TGTGCCAGCACTGACACAGGGGGCGCCGGCACTGAAGCTTTCTTT
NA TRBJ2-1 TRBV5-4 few CASSRPGASYNEQFF TGTGCCAGCAGCCGGCCGGGGGCCTCCTACAATGAGCAGTTCTTC
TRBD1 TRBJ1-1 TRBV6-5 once CASSQPGQGNTEAFF TGTGCCAGCAGTCAACCGGGACAGGGGAACACTGAAGCTTTCTTT
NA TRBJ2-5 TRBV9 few CASSPTGFLETQYF TGTGCCAGCAGCCCTACAGGGTTTTTGGAGACCCAGTACTTC
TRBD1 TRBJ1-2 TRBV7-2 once CASTPGPGGYGYTF TGTGCCAGCACCCCCGGCCCAGGGGGTTATGGCTACACCTTC
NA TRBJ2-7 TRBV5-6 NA CASSYIGNDYEQYF TGTGCCAGCAGCTACATCGGCAACGACTACGAGCAGTACTTC
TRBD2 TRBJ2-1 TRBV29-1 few CSVTLSAGGLNEQFF TGCAGCGTTACGCTCTCAGCGGGAGGGTTGAATGAGCAGTTCTTC
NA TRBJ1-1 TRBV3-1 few CASSSTQESVEAFF TGTGCCAGCAGCTCCACACAGGAGTCTGTTGAAGCTTTCTTT
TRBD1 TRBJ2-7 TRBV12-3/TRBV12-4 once CASSLSRGGSSTSSYEQYF TGTGCCAGCAGTTTATCTCGAGGGGGCTCTTCAACTAGCTCCTACGAGCAGTACTTC
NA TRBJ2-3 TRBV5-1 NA CASSESLSGGSTQYF TGCGCCAGCAGCGAATCCCTCTCAGGGGGGTCTACGCAGTATTTT
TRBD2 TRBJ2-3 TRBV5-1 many CASSLVGTSGTDTQYF TGCGCCAGCAGCTTGGTCGGGACTAGCGGCACAGATACGCAGTATTTT
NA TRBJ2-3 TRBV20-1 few CSASGGGSTDTQYF TGCAGTGCTTCAGGGGGGGGTAGCACAGATACGCAGTATTTT
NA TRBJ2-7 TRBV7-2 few CASSLDSHEQYF TGTGCCAGCAGCTTAGATTCGCACGAGCAGTACTTC
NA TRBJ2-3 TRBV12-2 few CASRFGDLASTDTQYF TGTGCAAGTCGCTTCGGGGACTTAGCGAGCACAGATACGCAGTATTTT
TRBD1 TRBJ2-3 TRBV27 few CASSIGTGRVDTQYF TGTGCCAGCAGCATCGGGACAGGGCGGGTAGATACGCAGTATTTT
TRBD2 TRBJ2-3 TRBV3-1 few CASSQAAGPRTDTQYF TGTGCCAGCAGCCAAGCAGCGGGACCACGCACAGATACGCAGTATTTT
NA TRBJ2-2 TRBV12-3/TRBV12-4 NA CASSRYQVAGELFF TGTGCCAGCAGTCGGTACCAGGTCGCCGGGGAGCTGTTTTTT
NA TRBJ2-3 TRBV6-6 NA CATSPGADTQYF TGTGCCACCTCTCCGGGCGCAGATACGCAGTATTTT
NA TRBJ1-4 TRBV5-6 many CASSYTGSREKLFF TGTGCCAGCAGCTACACAGGGTCTCGCGAAAAACTGTTTTTT
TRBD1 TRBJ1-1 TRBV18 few CASSTGTVNTEAFF TGTGCCAGCTCGACCGGGACAGTGAACACTGAAGCTTTCTTT
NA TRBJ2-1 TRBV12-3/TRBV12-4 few CASSLSGGGLSNEQFF TGTGCCAGCAGTTTGTCCGGGGGCGGACTTAGTAATGAGCAGTTCTTC
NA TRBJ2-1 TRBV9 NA CASSVGQTFGSAMSYNEQFF TGTGCCAGCAGCGTGGGTCAAACCTTCGGGAGCGCGATGTCCTACAATGAGCAGTTCTTC